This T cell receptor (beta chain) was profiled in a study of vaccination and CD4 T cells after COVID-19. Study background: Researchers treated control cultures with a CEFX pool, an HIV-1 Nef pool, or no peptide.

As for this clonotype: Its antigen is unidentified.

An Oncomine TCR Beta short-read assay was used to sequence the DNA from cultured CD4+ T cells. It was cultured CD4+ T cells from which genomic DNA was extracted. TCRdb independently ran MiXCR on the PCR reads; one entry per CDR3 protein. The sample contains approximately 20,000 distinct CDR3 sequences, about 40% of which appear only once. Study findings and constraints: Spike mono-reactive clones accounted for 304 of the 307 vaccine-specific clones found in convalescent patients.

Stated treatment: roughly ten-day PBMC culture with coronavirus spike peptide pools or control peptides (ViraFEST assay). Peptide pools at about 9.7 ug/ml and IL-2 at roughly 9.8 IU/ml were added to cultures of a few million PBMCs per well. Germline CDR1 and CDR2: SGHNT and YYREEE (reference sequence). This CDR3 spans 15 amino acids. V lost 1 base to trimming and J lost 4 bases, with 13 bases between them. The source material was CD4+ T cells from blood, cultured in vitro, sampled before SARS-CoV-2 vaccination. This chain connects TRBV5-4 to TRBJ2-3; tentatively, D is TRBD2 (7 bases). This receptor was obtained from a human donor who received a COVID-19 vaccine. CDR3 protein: CASSLRGGRADTQYF. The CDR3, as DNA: TGTGCCAGCAGCTTGAGGGGGGGCCGGGCAGATACGCAGTATTTT. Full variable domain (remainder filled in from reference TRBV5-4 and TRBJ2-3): ETGVTQSPTHLIKTRGQQVTLRCSSQSGHNTVSWYQQALGQGPQFIFQYYREEENGRGNFPPRFSGLQFPNYSSELNVNALELDDSALYLCASSLRGGRADTQYFGPGTRLTVL.